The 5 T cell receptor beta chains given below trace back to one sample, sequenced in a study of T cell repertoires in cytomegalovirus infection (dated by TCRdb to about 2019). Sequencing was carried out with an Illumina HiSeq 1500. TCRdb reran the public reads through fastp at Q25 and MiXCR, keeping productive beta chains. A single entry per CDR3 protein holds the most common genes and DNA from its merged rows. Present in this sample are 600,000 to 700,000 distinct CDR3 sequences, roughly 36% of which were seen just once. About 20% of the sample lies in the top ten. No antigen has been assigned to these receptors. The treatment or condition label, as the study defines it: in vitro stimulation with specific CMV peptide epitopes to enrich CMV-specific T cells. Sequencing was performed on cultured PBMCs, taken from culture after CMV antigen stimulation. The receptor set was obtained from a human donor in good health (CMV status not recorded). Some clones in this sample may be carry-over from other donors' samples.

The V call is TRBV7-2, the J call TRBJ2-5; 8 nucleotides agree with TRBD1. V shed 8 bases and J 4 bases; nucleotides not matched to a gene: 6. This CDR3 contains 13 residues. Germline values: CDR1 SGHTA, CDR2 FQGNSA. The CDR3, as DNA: TGTGCCAGCGGCACACAGGGGGGAGAGACCCAGTACTTC. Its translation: CASGTQGGETQYF.

The DNA for the CDR3 is TGCAGTGCTAGGGGTGACGGCCCGCCAGGAGCTTTCTTT. Its protein product is CSARGDGPPGAFF. V is TRBV20-1 and J is TRBJ1-1; D gene uncertain. The V end was cut by 3 bases, the J end by 10 bases, with 18 bases between. This CDR3 is 13 amino acids long. Looked up from germline, CDR1 is DFQATT and CDR2 is SNEGSKA (reference sequence).

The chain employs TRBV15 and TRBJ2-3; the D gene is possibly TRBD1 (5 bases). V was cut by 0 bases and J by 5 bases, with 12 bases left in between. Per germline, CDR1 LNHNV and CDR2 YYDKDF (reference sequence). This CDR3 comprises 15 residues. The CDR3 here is CATSRDLRGGDTQYF. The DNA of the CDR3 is TGTGCCACCAGCAGAGATCTTAGGGGTGGAGATACGCAGTATTTT.

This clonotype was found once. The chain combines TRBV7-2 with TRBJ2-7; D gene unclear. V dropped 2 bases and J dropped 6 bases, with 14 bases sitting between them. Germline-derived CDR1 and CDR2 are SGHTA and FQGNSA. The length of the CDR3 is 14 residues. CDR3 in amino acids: CASSLIKGCGEQYF. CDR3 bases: TGTGCCAGCAGCTTAATCAAGGGCTGTGGCGAGCAGTACTTC.

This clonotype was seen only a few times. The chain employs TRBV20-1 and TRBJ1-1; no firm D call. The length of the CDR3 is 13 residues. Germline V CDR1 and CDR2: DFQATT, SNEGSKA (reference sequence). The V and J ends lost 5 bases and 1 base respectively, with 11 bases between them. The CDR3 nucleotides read TGCAGTGCTCTCGGAGGGCAGAACACTGAAGCTTTCTTT. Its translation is CSALGGQNTEAFF.